What follows describes a single T cell receptor beta chain. This clone's antigen is unknown. Qualities for individual bases were not recorded, and no much larger clone is one base off. TCRbeta CDR3 regions were amplified from genomic DNA by means of the immunoSEQ Assay, a bias-controlled multiplex PCR. The authors' analysis ran thus. Nucleated cell counts per sample were estimated from amplification of reference gene primers within the assay. To quantify the absolute abundance of each unique TCRbeta CDR3 rearrangement, sequence reads were collapsed and filtered. For each sample, productive Simpson clonality was calculated as the square root of Simpson's diversity index over productive rearrangements. In its TCRdb copy, this immuneACCESS table keeps in-frame sequences only and misses some clones. Where compared with another copy, unresolved V genes explain less than half of these, and the others have no known cause. V and J calls and clone size are copied from that table; D and trimming were computed from the DNA. The table for this sample lists about 210,000 clones; about four fifths of them were counted only once. Together, the top ten hold around 12% of the sample.

The source of the sample is a study of blood T cell repertoires in COVID-19 (dated by TCRdb to 2019 to 2021). Notes on the research overall: Samples from collaborators originated in the United States, Italy and Spain and spanned both the acute and convalescent phases of COVID-19. The prospective study material was composed of cDNA or gDNA derived from T cells, B-cell-depleted T cells, or PBMCs. The dataset comprised deeply sampled blood TCRbeta repertoires from subjects exposed to, actively infected with, or recovered from COVID-19. The repertoires were made available in a free public database intended to serve as a resource for research on the immune response to SARS-CoV-2. Samples came from the ongoing ImmuneRACE study (first 160 participants) plus 1,254 subjects from 6 global collaborators. Sample metadata almost always included a de-identified subject ID, COVID-19 status, age in years and sex. Where HLA class I and class II types were available, the types were taken from metadata supplied by the sample provider, not from assay-based typing.

Collaborating institutions collected whole blood in K2EDTA tubes following their own protocols. For TCRbeta analysis, collaborator samples were shipped as frozen whole blood, as isolated PBMCs, or as DNA extracted from either sample type. Findings and caveats that apply to the study as a whole: How much clinical and demographic metadata was included differed by source and by participant, and the metadata was provided uncurated.

Reading the germline V gene gives CDR1 MNHEY and CDR2 SVGAGI. The CDR3 spans 11 residues, from the cysteine through the phenylalanine. Only the CDR3 region is kept as DNA, spanning 33 bases read in frame from base 1. V was cut back by 9 bases and J by 4 bases, leaving a gap of 7 bases between them. This chain is built from TRBV6-5 and TRBJ2-1; no confident D gene assignment can be made. This clonotype was sampled from a woman in her 40s with acute or convalescent COVID-19. The specimen was peripheral blood. The bases read TGTGCCAGTTATTTTTACAATGAGCAGTTCTTC. Translation gives CASYFYNEQFF.